Below, one T cell receptor beta chain is given with its context. Its target is unknown. Using genomic DNA as the template, TCR beta VDJ and CDR3 profiling was carried out. TCRdb used MiXCR to reprocess the reads, holding one entry per CDR3 protein. This sample yields 35,000 to 45,000 distinct CDR3 sequences, of which 55% to 80% are seen a single time; around 22% belongs to the top ten. The data stem from a study of CD8+CD57+ T cells in acquired aplastic anemia. Background on the study: DNA from sorted CD4+ and CD8+ cells averaged approximately 3.5 ug.

V was shortened by 2 bases and J by 1 base, with 8 bases between the two germline ends. The CDR3 length is 14 residues. CDR1 and CDR2 from the germline V gene are SEHNR and FQNEAQ (reference sequence). Notes on the study in general: Patients and healthy controls showed no significant CD8+ Simpson's diversity difference.

The gene calls are TRBV7-9 and TRBJ2-5, with D unresolved. Sequenced sample: sorted CD4+, CD8+, or CD8+CD57+ T cells (not recorded which) from PBMCs. The receptor comes from a human donor in good health, serving as a control. This CDR3 reads CASSLIKGQETQYF. CDR3 in DNA: TGTGCCAGCAGCTTAATCAAGGGCCAAGAGACCCAGTACTTC.